One sample yielded the 23 T cell receptor beta chains listed below, sequenced in a study of spatial heterogeneity in lung cancer. Study results and caveats: Mutation tallies in tumors tracked expanded intratumoral alpha and beta TCR counts.

Time point reported: sample taken at primary tumor resection. Which antigens these TCRs recognize remains unknown. TCRdb used MiXCR to reprocess the 5' RACE reads, holding one entry per CDR3 protein. Of 7,300 or so distinct CDR3 sequences listed, 14% to 15% are singletons. The source was lung tumor tissue, collected at surgery. Receptors originate from a female donor with early-stage non-small cell lung cancer.

In its sample, this clonotype is medium-sized. The J gene is TRBJ2-7, the V gene TRBV12-3 or TRBV12-4; no clear D gene. The V end was cut by 6 bases, the J end by 5 bases, with 14 bases between. CDR3 length: 13 amino acids. CDR3 sequence (DNA): TGTGCCAGCAGGATATCAGGCAGCCACGAGCAGTACTTC. As protein: CASRISGSHEQYF.

In its sample, this clonotype ranks as medium-sized. The V call is TRBV7-8, the J call TRBJ1-3, with 7 bases lining up with TRBD1. The germline CDR1 and CDR2 sequences are SGHVS and FQNEAQ. V lost 1 base to trimming and J lost 4 bases; unmatched junction nucleotides: 4. The CDR3 has 15 amino acids. CDR3 sequence reads: CASSLVTGLGNTIYF. CDR3 nucleotides: TGTGCCAGCAGCTTAGTGACAGGGCTCGGAAACACCATATATTTT.

In its sample, this clonotype was seen many times. V gene TRBV7-9 combines with J gene TRBJ2-6, with TRBD1 as a possible D gene (6 bases). Germline CDR1 reads SEHNR; CDR2 reads FQNEAQ (reference sequence). Deletions cut 4 bases from V and 4 bases from J, with 11 bases between. CDR3 size: 15 residues. CDR3 DNA sequence: TGTGCCAGCAGCTCCACAGGGTACGGGGCCAACGTCCTGACTTTC. Its translation is CASSSTGYGANVLTF. Using reference TRBV7-9 and TRBJ2-6 for the parts outside the CDR3, the full variable domain is DTGVSQNPRHKITKRGQNVTFRCDPISEHNRLYWYRQTLGQGPEFLTYFQNEAQLEKSRLLSDRFSAERPKGSFSTLEIQRTEQGDSAMYLCASSSTGYGANVLTFGAGSRLTVL.

The table lists this clonotype with many counts. V and J are TRBV19 and TRBJ1-1; D remains ambiguous. Trimming took 2 bases from V and 2 from J, leaving 6 bases between them. The CDR3 is 13 residues long. Germline CDR1 reads LNHDA; CDR2 reads SQIVND (reference sequence). The CDR3 region is CASSIRTNTEAFF. CDR3 DNA sequence: TGTGCCAGTAGTATAAGGACCAACACTGAAGCTTTCTTT.

This clonotype counts as medium-sized. J is TRBJ1-5 and V is TRBV12-3 or TRBV12-4; no definite D call. The CDR3 spans 14 residues. The V gene lost 2 bases and the J gene lost 4 bases, with 9 bases spanning the gap. The CDR3, as DNA: TGTGCCAGCAGTTTATCCAGCCTTAATCAGCCCCAGCATTTT. Translating gives CASSLSSLNQPQHF.

This clonotype has ten or more counts. The V call is TRBV4-1, the J call TRBJ1-1, with D possibly TRBD1 on 5 matching bases. V was shortened by 6 bases and J by 8 bases, with 16 bases between the two germline ends. Germline V gene lookup returns CDR1 MGHRA and CDR2 YSYEKL. This CDR3 contains 13 residues. The CDR3 loop reads CASSGPGKGEAFF. Written as DNA, the CDR3 is TGCGCCAGCAGTGGGCCCGGGAAGGGGGAAGCTTTCTTT.

This clonotype showed up many times. V usage is TRBV6-2 or TRBV6-3 and J usage is TRBJ2-6; perhaps TRBD2 as D (5 bases). There are 14 residues in the CDR3. Between the trimmed V and J ends, which lost 6 bases and 3 bases, there was a span of 9 bases. Looked up from germline, CDR1 is MNHEY and CDR2 is SVGEGT. The CDR3 DNA reads TGTGCCAGCAGAGCGGAGGTTGGGGCCAACGTCCTGACTTTC. Protein sequence: CASRAEVGANVLTF.

This clonotype qualifies as medium-sized. This chain uses TRBV27 with TRBJ1-3; D remains unclear. Germline V gives CDR1 MNHEY, CDR2 SMNVEV (reference sequence). The CDR3 consists of 15 residues. The V end lost 5 bases, the J end lost 4 bases, and 15 bases lay between the germline ends. CDR3 bases: TGTGCCAGCAGTCCCCTGGGCCTCATAGGAAACACCATATATTTT. Translating gives CASSPLGLIGNTIYF.

In its sample, this clonotype was seen many times. The chain is built from TRBV2 and TRBJ2-2; D tentatively reads TRBD1 or TRBD2 (6 bases each). The germline V and J ends were trimmed by 6 bases and 2 bases, with 16 bases remaining between them. The germline CDR1 and CDR2 sequences are SNHLY and FYNNEI. The CDR3 consists of 16 residues. CDR3 sequence: CASRNLGGPNTGELFF. The CDR3 nucleotides read TGTGCCAGCAGGAACCTCGGGGGCCCCAACACCGGGGAGCTGTTTTTT.

The rearrangement joins TRBV28 to TRBJ2-5; D is undetermined. Trimming took 5 bases from V and 5 from J, leaving 12 bases between them. The CDR3 has 13 amino acids. CDR1 MDHEN and CDR2 SYDVKM come from the germline V gene. The CDR3 sequence: CASSPHELETQYF. As DNA, the CDR3 is TGTGCCAGCAGTCCTCACGAGTTGGAGACCCAGTACTTC.

The chain carries TRBV5-5 and TRBJ2-5; D might be TRBD2 (5 bases). Germline loops: CDR1 SGHKS, CDR2 YYEKEE (reference sequence). The CDR3 extends over 14 amino acids. Between the trimmed V and J ends, which lost 4 bases and 0 bases, there was a span of 10 bases. In DNA, the CDR3 is TGTGCCAGCAGCGAGGACGGGAACCAAGAGACCCAGTACTTC. It encodes CASSEDGNQETQYF.

The CDR3, as DNA: TGTGCCAGCAGCCCGAGTGACCACTACGAGCAGTACTTC. Protein sequence: CASSPSDHYEQYF. The chain has TRBV6-2 or TRBV6-3 and TRBJ2-7; D is unclear. The CDR3 loop spans 13 amino acids. CDR1 MNHEY and CDR2 SVGEGT come from the germline V gene. Trimming removed 6 bases at V and 3 bases at J, with 12 bases between.

The V gene is TRBV29-1, the J gene TRBJ2-1; 8 bases fit TRBD2. Losses at the gene ends were 6 bases for V and 1 base for J; bases not matched to a gene: 5. Germline values: CDR1 SQVTM, CDR2 ANQGSEA. There are 14 residues in the CDR3. CDR3 DNA: TGCAGCGTACCGGGACTAGGATCCTACAATGAGCAGTTCTTC. This sequence encodes CSVPGLGSYNEQFF.

The V and J genes are TRBV20-1 and TRBJ2-1, with D hard to call. Trimming stripped 2 bases from V and 4 bases from J, with 9 bases between. CDR1 DFQATT and CDR2 SNEGSKA come from the germline V gene (reference sequence). The CDR3 contains 13 residues. The CDR3 reads CSARSDRYNEQFF. The CDR3 DNA is TGCAGTGCTAGATCAGACCGGTACAATGAGCAGTTCTTC.

CDR3 DNA: TGCAGCGTTGATTGGGCAGATACGCAGTATTTT. Its translation is CSVDWADTQYF. The V call is TRBV29-1, the J call TRBJ2-3; D ambiguous. Germline V CDR1 and CDR2: SQVTM, ANQGSEA. The CDR3 totals 11 residues. V dropped 3 bases and J dropped 4 bases, with 5 bases sitting between them.

This clonotype is medium-sized by share. The chain combines TRBV4-2 with TRBJ2-1, with 7 bases aligning to TRBD1. With V trimmed by 0 bases and J by 5 bases, 4 bases remained unmatched. The CDR3 covers 15 residues. Germline values: CDR1 LGHNA, CDR2 YNFKEQ. The CDR3 sequence is CASSQDGTENNEQFF. The DNA for the CDR3 is TGTGCCAGCAGCCAAGATGGGACAGAAAACAATGAGCAGTTCTTC.

At least ten counts were recorded for this clonotype. CDR3 DNA: TGTGCCACCAGCAAAGGACAGGGGACTCAGCCCCAGCATTTT. Residues: CATSKGQGTQPQHF. The rearrangement links TRBV15 to TRBJ1-5, with TRBD1 identical over 9 bases. V was clipped by 4 bases and J by 6 bases; unmatched bases: 4. Germline-derived CDR1 and CDR2 are LNHNV and YYDKDF (reference sequence). This CDR3 has 14 residues.

This clonotype was recorded many times. V usage is TRBV2 and J usage is TRBJ2-1; TRBD2 matches at 11 bases. V lost 4 bases and J lost 4; bases outside the gene matches: 9. The germline V gene has CDR1 SNHLY and CDR2 FYNNEI. The CDR3 consists of 17 residues. Written as DNA, the CDR3 is TGTGCCAGCAGTGGCCCCCGACTAGCGGGAAGATACAATGAGCAGTTCTTC. It is translated as CASSGPRLAGRYNEQFF. Together with reference TRBV2 and TRBJ2-1, the CDR3 gives the full variable domain: EPEVTQTPSHQVTQMGQEVILRCVPISNHLYFYWYRQILGQKVEFLVSFYNNEISEKSEIFDDQFSVERPDGSNFTLKIRSTKLEDSAMYFCASSGPRLAGRYNEQFFGPGTRLTVL.

This clonotype appeared many times. The genes are TRBV29-1 and TRBJ1-2; 7 nucleotides align to TRBD1. Trimming took 5 bases from V and 4 from J; bases not matched to a gene: 13. This CDR3 contains 15 residues. The germline V gene encodes CDR1 SQVTM and CDR2 ANQGSEA. DNA for the CDR3: TGCAGCGTTTTAGACCCAAACAGGGGTATCTATGGCTACACCTTC. Its translation is CSVLDPNRGIYGYTF.

The chain links TRBV5-1 to TRBJ1-3; 7 bases agree with TRBD1. CDR3 length: 15 residues. Unmatched junction bases numbered 4, after V lost 4 bases and J lost 0 bases. CDR1 and CDR2 from the germline V gene are SGHRS and YFSETQ. The CDR3 DNA reads TGCGCCAGCAGCCTGACAGGGAACTCTGGAAACACCATATATTTT. Translated: CASSLTGNSGNTIYF.

In its sample, this clonotype was seen many times. This chain uses TRBV20-1 with TRBJ1-4; D is uncertain. V lost 5 bases and J 7 bases, leaving 17 bases between the germline ends. Per germline, CDR1 DFQATT and CDR2 SNEGSKA (reference sequence). CDR3 length equals 14 residues. CDR3 DNA: TGCAGTGCTCCGCGCAGGATCGGAGGTGAAAAACTGTTTTTT. Translation gives CSAPRRIGGEKLFF.

Judged by abundance, this clonotype is medium-sized (0.01 to 0.1%). J is TRBJ1-5 and V is TRBV15, with 7 nucleotides matching TRBD1. Per germline, CDR1 LNHNV and CDR2 YYDKDF (reference sequence). Trimming removed 5 bases from V and 1 base from J; junction bases left unmatched: 5. This CDR3 is 15 amino acids long. This chain's CDR3 is CATSGAGGSNQPQHF. Written as DNA, the CDR3 is TGTGCCACCAGCGGGGCAGGGGGGAGCAATCAGCCCCAGCATTTT.

Within the sample, this clonotype is medium-sized (0.01 to 0.1%). CDR3 sequence: CSVEAGLETQYF. The CDR3 DNA reads TGCAGCGTTGAAGCGGGGCTGGAGACCCAGTACTTC. The chain recombines TRBV29-1 with TRBJ2-5; tentatively, D is TRBD1 or TRBD2 (5 bases each). The CDR3 covers 12 residues. Germline V gene lookup returns CDR1 SQVTM and CDR2 ANQGSEA. Trimming stripped 1 base from V and 5 bases from J, with 8 bases between.